The entry below describes one T cell receptor beta chain. This sample was included in a study of T cell responses to AZD1222 COVID-19 vaccine. Generated by immunoSEQ multiplex PCR, the TCRdb table keeps only in-frame clones and is missing some. Here the sample spans approximately 140,000 clones, about 93% being singletons. The V segment lost 5 bases and the J segment 7 bases; nucleotides outside the gene matches: 9. The CDR3 is 17 residues long. The V gene's germline CDR1 is SGHRS and CDR2 YFSETQ. This clonotype originated in an adult in good health. The sequencing here drew on peripheral blood, taken on day 0 of AZD1222 vaccination. The V gene is TRBV5-1, the J gene TRBJ2-1, with TRBD2 matching 16 bases. The CDR3 reads CASRPGTSGGARNEQFF. The CDR3 nucleotides are TGCGCCAGCAGACCCGGGACTAGCGGGGGGGCCAGGAATGAGCAGTTCTTC.